A selection of T cell receptor beta chains follows, all from one sample in a study of vaccination effects on CD4 cells after COVID-19. Sequencing was performed with immunoSEQ multiplex PCR; in TCRdb, only in-frame clones are kept and a portion is missing. This sample has tens of thousands of clones, with approximately 80% found just once. For these TCRs, the target antigens are not known. Material: CD4+ T cells from PBMCs cultured with HCoV-NL63 spike peptides, obtained before COVID-19 vaccination. The receptors originated from a human donor who received a COVID-19 vaccine. Both conserved end residues are part of each CDR3. The D gene is left open where the match is weak. A row's size may be missing; if present it is once, few, many or a size class.

cdr3_nt	cdr3_aa	v_call	j_call	d_call	clone_size
TGTGCCAGCAGCCTTTCAGGGAGGCAAGAGACCCAGTACTTC	CASSLSGRQETQYF	TRBV11-2	TRBJ2-5	-	-
TGTGCCAGCAGTTCTCGTCGGGGGCGGACAGATACGCAGTATTTT	CASSSRRGRTDTQYF	TRBV28	TRBJ2-3	-	-
TGTGCCTGGAGTGCGGACAGGAACACCGGGGAGCTGTTTTTT	CAWSADRNTGELFF	TRBV30	TRBJ2-2	-	few
TGTGCCAGCAGCCATCCATACCGGGACAGGGAATCCTCTGGGGCCAACGTCCTGACTTTC	CASSHPYRDRESSGANVLTF	TRBV3-1/TRBV3-2	TRBJ2-6	TRBD1	once
TGTGCCAGCAGCTTAAAGGGTACTGGAAACACCATATATTTT	CASSLKGTGNTIYF	TRBV7-9	TRBJ1-3	-	-
TGTGCCAGCAGAGGCGCGGATACGCAGTATTTT	CASRGADTQYF	TRBV3-1/TRBV3-2	TRBJ2-3	-	-
TGTGCCAGCAGGATGCAGGGAGATACGCAGTATTTT	CASRMQGDTQYF	TRBV2	TRBJ2-3	-	-
TGTGCCAGCTCACCCCTAGGGGCGACCGGGGAGCTGTTTTTT	CASSPLGATGELFF	TRBV18	TRBJ2-2	-	few
TGTGCCATCAGTGGGCCCGGGTCCTCGATACTTAACTATGGCTACACCTTC	CAISGPGSSILNYGYTF	TRBV10-3	TRBJ1-2	-	large
TGTGCCAGCTCAACGCGGACGGGAGACAATGAGCAGTTCTTC	CASSTRTGDNEQFF	TRBV18	TRBJ2-1	-	-
TGTGCCAGTACTTTCGGGGATGCTGAAAAACTGTTTTTT	CASTFGDAEKLFF	TRBV28	TRBJ1-4	-	once
TGTGCCAGCAGTGAGAGGGTGGTTGGAACTGAAGCTTTCTTT	CASSERVVGTEAFF	TRBV2	TRBJ1-1	-	-
TGTGCCAGCAGCTCGACAAGACAGGGGAACAATGAGCAGTTCTTC	CASSSTRQGNNEQFF	TRBV3-1/TRBV3-2	TRBJ2-1	TRBD1	few
TGTGCCAGCAGCCCAAATACAGGGGTAGGTAATTCACCCCTCCACTTT	CASSPNTGVGNSPLHF	TRBV5-6	TRBJ1-6	TRBD1	few
TGCGCCAGCAGCCTGCAGGAGGATACGCAGTATTTT	CASSLQEDTQYF	TRBV5-1	TRBJ2-3	-	few
TGTGCCAGCAGCCCCCAAACCCTAGGGGAAAAACTGTTTTTT	CASSPQTLGEKLFF	TRBV9	TRBJ1-4	-	few
TGCGCCAGCGCCCCCAGGGGCCCGGAGAATGAGCAGTTCTTC	CASAPRGPENEQFF	TRBV5-1	TRBJ2-1	-	-
TGCGCCAGCAGCGGGGTAGGACAGGGCGCCTATGGCTACACCTTC	CASSGVGQGAYGYTF	TRBV5-1	TRBJ1-2	TRBD1	-
TGTGCCAGCAGACGGACCGTATCCTTCACAGATACGCAGTATTTT	CASRRTVSFTDTQYF	TRBV6-4	TRBJ2-3	-	-
TGTGCCAGCAGCGCACTAGCCGCCCTTAACAATGAGCAGTTCTTC	CASSALAALNNEQFF	TRBV9	TRBJ2-1	-	-
TGCGCCAGCTCAAGGGGGCTCTGGAATGAGCAGTTCTTC	CASSRGLWNEQFF	TRBV5-1	TRBJ2-1	TRBD1	-
TGTGCCAGCAGAGGGGATAGCAATCAGCCCCAGCATTTT	CASRGDSNQPQHF	TRBV25-1	TRBJ1-5	-	few
TGCGCCAGCAGCCAATGGGGGAGCTCTGGGGCCAACGTCCTGACTTTC	CASSQWGSSGANVLTF	TRBV4-1	TRBJ2-6	-	-
TGTGCCAGCATGAATAGGGACTACACTGAAGCTTTCTTT	CASMNRDYTEAFF	TRBV2	TRBJ1-1	-	-
TGCGCCAGCAGTCGCAGTCAGGGTAAAGAGACCCAGTACTTC	CASSRSQGKETQYF	TRBV4-1	TRBJ2-5	-	-
TGTGCCAGCAGTTTATCCCCAGGGAATCAGCCCCAGCATTTT	CASSLSPGNQPQHF	TRBV27	TRBJ1-5	-	-
TGTGCTAGTGGTCCCCAATCCGAAGGTCGGGGTGGCTACACCTTC	CASGPQSEGRGGYTF	TRBV12-5	TRBJ1-2	-	once
TGTGCCAGCAGTTACTTCGCAGGGACCAACTATGGCTACACCTTC	CASSYFAGTNYGYTF	TRBV6-6	TRBJ1-2	-	-
TGCAGCGCACCGGGACAGGGAAACACCATATATTTT	CSAPGQGNTIYF	TRBV29-1	TRBJ1-3	TRBD1	-
TGCGCCAGCAGCCAAGTAGGAGGCGGGGGGCGAGGCTACACCTTC	CASSQVGGGGRGYTF	TRBV4-3	TRBJ1-2	-	once
TGCGCCAGCAGCCCCGGTTCTGGACTCACCATATATTTT	CASSPGSGLTIYF	TRBV4-1	TRBJ1-3	-	-
TGCGCCAGCAGCTTGGAGTGGACCACTGAAGCTTTCTTT	CASSLEWTTEAFF	TRBV5-1	TRBJ1-1	-	-
TGCGCCAGCAGCTTCGGGACAGGCACAGATACGCAGTATTTT	CASSFGTGTDTQYF	TRBV5-1	TRBJ2-3	TRBD1	few
TGTGCCACCAGTGAGGCTAGCGGGGCACAAGAGACCCAGTACTTC	CATSEASGAQETQYF	TRBV24-1	TRBJ2-5	TRBD2	-
TGTGCCAGCAGTATTGACAGGGGAACTGAAGCTTTCTTT	CASSIDRGTEAFF	TRBV12-3/TRBV12-4	TRBJ1-1	TRBD1	few
TGCGCCAGCAGCTCGGGACTAGCGGGGGTGGAGACCCAGTACTTC	CASSSGLAGVETQYF	TRBV5-1	TRBJ2-5	TRBD2	-
TGTGCCAGCAGCTTGGGTATAGGGATCGATGTGGCCACTGAAGCTTTCTTT	CASSLGIGIDVATEAFF	TRBV5-6	TRBJ1-1	-	-
TGTGCCAGCAGCTTAAGGTGGGGGGGCTCGGAGTTCTTC	CASSLRWGGSEFF	TRBV7-2	TRBJ2-1	-	-
TGCGCCAGCAGCTTGGCGGACAGTATTATGAACCATGGCTACACCTTC	CASSLADSIMNHGYTF	TRBV5-1	TRBJ1-2	-	-
TGTGCCAGCCGTTCAGGGGTAGATGAGCAGTTCTTC	CASRSGVDEQFF	TRBV18	TRBJ2-1	-	-
TGTGCCAGCAGCCAACCTCCCGGGGAGCTGTTTTTT	CASSQPPGELFF	TRBV6-5	TRBJ2-2	-	-
TGTGCCAGCACTCCGGCGGGTGCGAACACTGAAGCTTTCTTT	CASTPAGANTEAFF	TRBV28	TRBJ1-1	-	-
TGTGCCAGCAGCCAAGAGGCTGGGCTGAGGGCCCAGTACTTC	CASSQEAGLRAQYF	TRBV3-1/TRBV3-2	TRBJ2-5	-	-
TGTGCCAGCAGTGAGCAGTCCGCCAATCAGCCCCAGCATTTT	CASSEQSANQPQHF	TRBV2	TRBJ1-5	-	-
TGCGCCAGCAGCCAACCTAGACAGGGTGGTGGCTACACCTTC	CASSQPRQGGGYTF	TRBV4-1	TRBJ1-2	TRBD1	once
TGTGCCAGCAGCGTCGGGACAAATCAAGCTAACTATGGCTACACCTTC	CASSVGTNQANYGYTF	TRBV9	TRBJ1-2	-	-
TGTGCCAGCAGTTCCGACAGCTATGGCTACACCTTC	CASSSDSYGYTF	TRBV12-3/TRBV12-4	TRBJ1-2	-	-
TGTGCCAGCAGCCCCGGACTGATCTCTGGAAACACCATATATTTT	CASSPGLISGNTIYF	TRBV7-2	TRBJ1-3	-	once
TGTGCCAGCAGTGAAGCGCGGTCGGGGGGGGATGGCTACACCTTC	CASSEARSGGDGYTF	TRBV2	TRBJ1-2	-	once
TGTGCCCGGGGACAGGTGAACACTGAAGCTTTCTTT	CARGQVNTEAFF	TRBV30	TRBJ1-1	TRBD1	-
TGTGCCAGCAGCGCCCGACGACTAGATTACAATGAGCAGTTCTTC	CASSARRLDYNEQFF	TRBV2	TRBJ2-1	-	few
TGTGCCAGCAGTGAATGGCAGGGGATCACCGGGGAGCTGTTTTTT	CASSEWQGITGELFF	TRBV2	TRBJ2-2	-	-
TGTGCCAGCAGTGAAGCGAGGGGTCGTGGCGGACAAGAGACCCAGTACTTC	CASSEARGRGGQETQYF	TRBV2	TRBJ2-5	-	-
TGCGCCAGCAGCTTTCTAGGGACATCGGATGAAAAACTGTTTTTT	CASSFLGTSDEKLFF	TRBV5-1	TRBJ1-4	-	-